These 18 T cell receptor beta chains were all obtained from the same sample, sequenced in a study of PD-1 blockade in classical Hodgkin lymphoma. Specified time point: cycle 4 day 1 (C4D1), after six to seven weeks of nivolumab. There was relapse after autologous stem cell transplantation in every patient, and there was variation in brentuximab vedotin exposure. By magnetic negative selection, CD4+ T cells were purified from thawed PBMCs. Here immunoSEQ multiplex PCR was the method, and the copy in TCRdb shows in-frame clones only, minus some. The sample comprises 25,000 to 35,000 clones, under 90% of which are singletons, and 0.65% to 0.95% rests with the top ten. The source material was CD4+ T cells from blood, sampled before the fourth cycle of nivolumab. The receptor source for this set is a human donor with classical Hodgkin lymphoma.

This chain joins TRBV27 and TRBJ1-2; D remains ambiguous. The CDR3 sequence is 16 residues long. The ends were cut back, 3 bases at V and 0 bases at J, with 14 bases in the middle. Germline V gene lookup returns CDR1 MNHEY and CDR2 SMNVEV (reference sequence). The CDR3: CASSFSFGSSNYGYTF. The DNA for the CDR3 is TGTGCCAGCAGTTTTTCTTTCGGCAGTTCTAACTATGGCTACACCTTC.

The chain joins TRBV29-1 to TRBJ2-7; D possibly uses TRBD1 or TRBD2 (5 bases each). Between the trimmed V and J ends, which lost 7 bases and 1 base, there was a span of 14 bases. Germline CDR1 reads SQVTM; CDR2 reads ANQGSEA. The CDR3 extends over 13 amino acids. CDR3 in amino acids: CSAGTDHSYEQYF. CDR3 bases: TGCAGCGCCGGGACGGACCATTCCTACGAGCAGTACTTC.

The chain couples TRBV7-9 to TRBJ1-5; the match to TRBD1 covers 8 bases. The CDR3 runs 16 residues. The V segment lost 1 base and the J segment 2 bases; nucleotides outside the gene matches: 4. Germline CDR1 SEHNR, CDR2 FQNEAQ (reference sequence). The CDR3 region has the DNA TGTGCCAGCAGCTTAGGCCCAGGGGGCGGCAATCAGCCCCAGCATTTT. Residues: CASSLGPGGGNQPQHF.

This chain links TRBV11-2 with TRBJ1-3; possible D gene TRBD1, 6 bases. Germline CDR1 reads SGHAT; CDR2 reads FQNNGV. The CDR3 loop spans 14 amino acids. The V and J ends lost 3 bases and 3 bases respectively, with 9 bases between them. The CDR3 DNA reads as TGTGCCAGCAGCTTTAACAGGGATGGAAACACCATATATTTT. It yields the protein CASSFNRDGNTIYF.

CDR3 sequence: CASSLLRLSYEQYF. The CDR3 bases are TGTGCCAGCAGCTTACTCAGACTCTCCTACGAGCAGTACTTC. V gene TRBV7-8 combines with J gene TRBJ2-7; D call uncertain. The CDR3 sequence is 14 residues long. Trimming removed 2 bases at V and 0 bases at J, with 8 bases between. Germline V gene sequence: CDR1 SGHVS, CDR2 FQNEAQ.

The rearrangement joins TRBV6-5 to TRBJ1-5, with TRBD1 matching over 8 bases. In germline, CDR1 is MNHEY, CDR2 SVGAGI. V shed 5 bases, J shed 1 base, and the junction held 1 base outside the gene matches. CDR3 length: 14 amino acids. The CDR3 DNA is TGTGCCAGCAGTCGGGACAGGAGCAATCAGCCCCAGCATTTT. Its protein product is CASSRDRSNQPQHF.

V gene TRBV7-7 combines with J gene TRBJ2-1; 13 nucleotides align to TRBD2. J gave up 6 bases and V 5 bases, and 13 bases lay outside the gene matches. Looked up from germline, CDR1 is SSHAT and CDR2 is FNYEAQ (reference sequence). The CDR3 spans 18 residues. The chain's CDR3 is CASSPGLAGFTRGNEQFF. CDR3 sequence (DNA): TGTGCCAGCAGCCCGGGACTAGCGGGGTTCACCAGGGGCAATGAGCAGTTCTTC.

V and J are TRBV4-3 and TRBJ2-4; D is undetermined. The V gene's germline CDR1 is LGHNA and CDR2 YSLEER. The germline V and J ends were trimmed by 5 bases and 1 base, with 12 bases remaining between them. This CDR3 contains 15 residues. The CDR3 nucleotides are TGCGCCAGCAGCTTTGAGCTGAGTGCCAAAAACATTCAGTACTTC. Protein sequence: CASSFELSAKNIQYF.

This clone showed up just a few times. The V gene is TRBV10-3, the J gene TRBJ1-5; the match to TRBD1 covers 9 bases. V lost 0 bases to trimming and J lost 7 bases; unmatched junction nucleotides: 4. This CDR3 spans 15 amino acids. The germline gives CDR1 ENHRY, CDR2 SYGVKD. The CDR3 sequence is CAISESDRGWQPQHF. CDR3 in DNA: TGTGCCATCAGTGAGTCGGACAGGGGATGGCAGCCCCAGCATTTT.

V is TRBV7-2 and J is TRBJ2-2, with a possible D match to TRBD2 (6 bases). This CDR3 has 15 amino acids. The germline gives CDR1 SGHTA, CDR2 FQGNSA. Trimming pared 5 bases from V and 5 bases from J, leaving 15 bases between. CDR3 nucleotides: TGTGCCAGCAGCCCCCGAGGAGGGCGTACCGGGGAGCTGTTTTTT. Residues: CASSPRGGRTGELFF. Full variable domain (missing parts from reference TRBV7-2 and TRBJ2-2): GAGVSQSPSNKVTEKGKDVELRCDPISGHTALYWYRQSLGQGLEFLIYFQGNSAPDKSGLPSDRFSAERTGGSVSTLTIQRTQQEDSAVYLCASSPRGGRTGELFFGEGSRLTVL.

This chain links TRBV5-1 with TRBJ2-1; 12 bases line up with TRBD2. CDR1 and CDR2 from the germline V gene are SGHRS and YFSETQ. V was pared by 1 base and J by 9 bases, with 8 bases of the junction left unmatched. CDR3 size: 16 residues. The chain's CDR3 is CASSLNRLAGVGEQFF. The CDR3 DNA reads as TGCGCCAGCAGCTTGAATAGACTAGCGGGGGTGGGTGAGCAGTTCTTC.

The chain is built from TRBV7-8 and TRBJ2-3; D may match TRBD1 or TRBD2 (5 bases each). Germline V gene sequence: CDR1 SGHVS, CDR2 FQNEAQ. The CDR3 covers 17 residues. The V and J ends lost 0 bases and 2 bases respectively, with 15 bases between them. The CDR3 reads CASSLARGGATTDTQYF. The CDR3 DNA reads as TGTGCCAGCAGCTTAGCCCGGGGTGGGGCGACCACAGATACGCAGTATTTT. The full variable domain, rest sourced from reference TRBV7-8 and TRBJ2-3, is GAGVSQSPRYKVAKRGQDVALRCDPISGHVSLFWYQQALGQGPEFLTYFQNEAQLDKSGLPSDRFFAERPEGSVSTLKIQRTQQEDSAVYLCASSLARGGATTDTQYFGPGTRLTVL.

The chain carries TRBV30 and TRBJ2-3; 8 positions agree with TRBD1. The trim removed 1 base at V and 1 base at J, leaving 4 bases unmatched. This CDR3 comprises 15 residues. Per germline, CDR1 GTSNPN and CDR2 SVGIG (reference sequence). The chain's CDR3 is CAWSGDRSGTDTQYF. DNA for the CDR3: TGTGCCTGGAGTGGGGACAGGTCGGGCACAGATACGCAGTATTTT.

V and J are TRBV7-9 and TRBJ2-5; 9 bases match TRBD2. The junction had 7 bases not matched to a gene; V was cut back by 3 bases and J by 2 bases. This CDR3 is 16 amino acids long. Germline V lookup: CDR1 SEHNR, CDR2 FQNEAQ (reference sequence). CDR3 protein: CASSLASGGPQETQYF. The CDR3 bases are TGTGCCAGCAGCTTGGCAAGCGGGGGGCCACAAGAGACCCAGTACTTC.

V gene TRBV9 combines with J gene TRBJ2-3; D is uncertain. V dropped 0 bases and J dropped 4 bases, with 9 bases sitting between them. The CDR3 has 14 amino acids. Germline V CDR1 and CDR2: SGDLS, YYNGEE. The CDR3 sequence: CASSVGVRSDTQYF. The CDR3, as DNA: TGTGCCAGCAGCGTAGGGGTCAGGTCAGATACGCAGTATTTT.

In this sample, this clone turned up a few times. J is TRBJ1-5 and V is TRBV7-2; possibly TRBD1 for D (5 bases). From germline, CDR1 is SGHTA and CDR2 FQGNSA. The CDR3 sequence is 13 residues long. Between the trimmed V and J ends, which lost 3 bases and 7 bases, there was a span of 10 bases. The CDR3 protein is CASSFRGDQPQHF. CDR3 sequence (DNA): TGTGCCAGCAGCTTCCGGGGGGACCAGCCCCAGCATTTT.

The chain combines TRBV19 with TRBJ1-4, with 7 bases aligning to TRBD1. The CDR3 is 14 residues long. V dropped 6 bases and J dropped 3; count of bases not matched to a gene: 4. Germline values: CDR1 LNHDA, CDR2 SQIVND (reference sequence). CDR3 coding DNA: TGTGCCAGTAGGGCCGGGACAGCTAATGAAAAACTGTTTTTT. It translates to CASRAGTANEKLFF.

This chain links TRBV12-5 with TRBJ2-5; 11 bases agree with TRBD2. J was trimmed by 0 bases and V by 4 bases; bases with no gene match: 1. CDR1 and CDR2 (germline): LGHNT, FRNRAP. This CDR3 has 15 residues. The CDR3 coding sequence is TGTGCTAGTGGTTCGGGACTAGCGGACCAAGAGACCCAGTACTTC. Translation: CASGSGLADQETQYF.